The rows below give T cell receptor beta chains drawn from one sample of a study of T cells after yellow fever vaccination. A single record per CDR3 protein comes from TCRdb applying MiXCR to the 5' RACE reads. Of just under 600,000 distinct CDR3 sequences listed, about 13% are singletons. The sequences come from PBMCs, collected on the day of the yellow fever booster vaccination. The receptors originated from a man aged 25 to 40 who received the YFV17D yellow fever vaccine. Both conserved end residues are part of each CDR3. A D gene is named only where the DNA matches it firmly.

CDR3aa: CASRNPRGTGGGWGYTF
v_gene: TRBV21-1
d_gene: NA

CDR3aa: CSARERTSWYEETQYF
v_gene: TRBV20-1
d_gene: TRBD2

CDR3aa: CATTSGGREQYF
v_gene: TRBV12-5
d_gene: TRBD2

CDR3aa: CASSPRGRNTDTQYF
v_gene: TRBV6-1
d_gene: TRBD2

CDR3aa: CASSEQTGTSGRKETQYF
v_gene: TRBV9
d_gene: TRBD2

CDR3aa: CASSLSAGSGTYEQYF
v_gene: TRBV5-1
d_gene: TRBD2

CDR3aa: CASTTSVADTQYF
v_gene: TRBV6-1
d_gene: TRBD2

CDR3aa: CASSLKSGHYNEQFF
v_gene: TRBV7-6
d_gene: NA

CDR3aa: CSARATPMNTEAFF
v_gene: TRBV20-1
d_gene: NA

CDR3aa: CASSIRDRAQETQYF
v_gene: TRBV7-6
d_gene: TRBD1

CDR3aa: CSASNGYGYTF
v_gene: TRBV20-1
d_gene: NA

CDR3aa: CATQVSRNTGELFF
v_gene: TRBV6-2/TRBV6-3
d_gene: NA

CDR3aa: CASSWRAREDEQFF
v_gene: TRBV7-2
d_gene: TRBD2

CDR3aa: CASSSWGRGTDTQYF
v_gene: TRBV6-1
d_gene: TRBD2

CDR3aa: CASSSTETDTQYF
v_gene: TRBV5-4
d_gene: NA

CDR3aa: CSAAGAGTRSYNEQFF
v_gene: TRBV20-1
d_gene: TRBD2

CDR3aa: CASTPGGLAGAYEQYF
v_gene: TRBV6-2/TRBV6-3
d_gene: TRBD2

CDR3aa: CSVGLAGASYEQYF
v_gene: TRBV29-1
d_gene: TRBD2

CDR3aa: CASSEQGNTIYF
v_gene: TRBV25-1
d_gene: NA

CDR3aa: CASSSGLRPGELFF
v_gene: TRBV9
d_gene: NA

CDR3aa: CASSQDLGPAPTDTQYF
v_gene: TRBV4-3
d_gene: NA

CDR3aa: CASSWDRDYNEQFF
v_gene: TRBV28
d_gene: TRBD1

CDR3aa: CASSRTADSGANVLTF
v_gene: TRBV27
d_gene: NA

CDR3aa: CASSFSGRVETQYF
v_gene: TRBV28
d_gene: TRBD2

CDR3aa: CASSKGAPTEAFF
v_gene: TRBV21-1
d_gene: NA

CDR3aa: CAWSHELDYGYTF
v_gene: TRBV30
d_gene: NA

CDR3aa: CASSEPGGVSYEQYF
v_gene: TRBV10-2
d_gene: TRBD2